The T cell receptor (beta chain) described here comes from a study of regulatory T cells in long-lasting Graves disease. The sample holds one count of this clonotype. The CDR3 sequence is 16 residues long. Trimming pared 2 bases from V and 0 bases from J, leaving 14 bases between. The germline CDR1 and CDR2 sequences are GTSNPN and SVGIG (reference sequence). Time point specified: persistent/refractory GD, antithyroid drugs over 5 years with positive TRAb. The TCR library was made from RNA extracted from PBMCs. Both iRepertoire HTBI primers and Arm-PCR of CDR3 regions were used to build the TCR beta libraries. In TCRdb, the multiplex PCR reads were re-called with MiXCR into one record per CDR3 protein. The table has approximately 380,000 distinct CDR3 sequences, less than 25% seen once.

V is TRBV30 and J is TRBJ2-1; D not resolved. This receptor was taken from a female donor with Graves disease. Here the sequenced sample was peripheral blood mononuclear cells (PBMCs), taken when the disease was refractory, from a patient treated with antithyroid drugs. CDR3 amino acids: CAWSRGSTSSYNEQFF. The CDR3 DNA reads TGTGCCTGGAGTCGTGGGTCTACCAGCTCCTACAATGAGCAGTTCTTC. Variable domain in full (rest from reference TRBV30 and TRBJ2-1): SQTIHQWPATLVQPVGSPLSLECTVEGTSNPNLYWYRQAAGRGLQLLFYSVGIGQISSEVPQNLSASRPQDRQFILSSKKLLLSDSGFYLCAWSRGSTSSYNEQFFGPGTRLTVL.